The table lists the clone carrying this TCR beta chain with a few counts. No antigen is known for it. The CDR3 sequence is 14 residues long. The V end lost 0 bases, the J end lost 5 bases, and 10 bases lay between the germline ends. Germline V lookup: CDR1 SGHVT, CDR2 SQSDAQ. This specimen comes from a study of T cell repertoires in cytomegalovirus infection. Across the whole study: Indications came from public TCR beta signatures; they pointed to CMV infection and to a matching HLA type.

TCRdb reprocessed the reads via MiXCR and lists one record per CDR3 protein. The repertoire holds around 530,000 distinct CDR3 sequences, more than 20% seen once, with 13% in the top ten. Broader study findings: In two of eight donors, the top clonotype was HLA-C-restricted CMV-specific.

The genes are TRBV7-4 and TRBJ2-5; weak D call: TRBD2 (5 bases). The origin of this receptor is a human donor in good health (CMV status not recorded). Some clones in this sample may be carry-over from other donors' samples. The sequenced sample consisted of PBMCs. The CDR3 spells CASSLAASRETQYF. CDR3 DNA: TGTGCCAGCAGCTTAGCGGCTAGCAGGGAGACCCAGTACTTC.